The source of this TCR beta chain is a study of cytomegalovirus exposure and HLA in healthy donors. The CDR3 loop spans 16 amino acids. V shed 0 bases and J shed 4 bases, with 17 bases lying between them. Germline-derived CDR1 and CDR2 are SGHRS and YFSETQ. The study ran its PCR with 60 Vbeta and 13 Jbeta primers. Profiled with immunoSEQ multiplex PCR; TCRdb holds only in-frame clones, not every one. The table shows roughly 99,000 clones, with about 72% occurring only once. General study results and limits: The later analysis indicated that the majority of CMV-associated TCR beta chains appeared HLA-restricted. One cluster of highly shared sequence variants probably arose as a sequencing artifact. An analysis that was carried out later associated about 17,000 TCR beta sequences with HLA alleles at 0.05 false discovery rate.

Healthy bone marrow donors made up the cohort. Comments on this clone: No antigen is known for it.

The origin of this receptor is a man in his late teens or twenties in good health and CMV-seronegative. This chain links TRBV5-1 with TRBJ2-7; D is possibly TRBD1 (5 bases). The sample consisted of PBMCs. Here the CDR3 reads CASSLGWATDSYEQYF. CDR3 in DNA: TGCGCCAGCAGCTTGGGGTGGGCTACCGACAGTTACGAGCAGTACTTC. Drawing the rest from reference TRBV5-1 and TRBJ2-7, the complete variable domain is KAGVTQTPRYLIKTRGQQVTLSCSPISGHRSVSWYQQTPGQGLQFLFEYFSETQRNKGNFPGRFSGRQFSNSRSEMNVSTLELGDSALYLCASSLGWATDSYEQYFGPGTRLTVT.